Below are 2 T cell receptor beta chains sequenced from a single sample in a study of beta chain features in type 1 diabetes. Study outcomes and limitations: In every one of the four CD4+ subsets, TCRB CDR3s were moderately but significantly shorter in Type 1 diabetes patients.

The entirety of the isolated RNA underwent reverse transcription, so expressed TCRB transcripts were sequenced. TCRdb keeps only in-frame clones here, not all; method: immunoSEQ multiplex PCR. The sample lists about 240,000 clones, roughly 14% occurring once. Antigens for these TCRs are unknown. Sequenced: naive CD4+ T cells from blood. Receptor source: a young man with type 1 diabetes.

This clone was recorded a few times. CDR3 coding DNA: TGTGCCAGCACCGGGTCTCCTGAAAAACTGTTTTTT. It translates to CASTGSPEKLFF. The chain uses TRBV2 and TRBJ1-4; no clear D. Trimming cost V 7 bases and J 7 bases, with 10 bases left between them. This CDR3 comprises 12 residues. Germline CDR1 and CDR2: SNHLY and FYNNEI.

The chain uses TRBV21-1 and TRBJ2-5; the table's D call, TRBD1, was not checked against the DNA. TRBV21-1 is a pseudogene segment. The CDR3 contains 17 residues. CDR3 sequence: CASSKAVRGNAGETQYF. In DNA form, the CDR3 reads TGTGCCAGCAGCAAAGCGGTGAGGGGGAATGCTGGCGAGACCCAGTACTTC.